This T cell receptor (beta chain) was observed in a study of cytomegalovirus exposure and HLA in healthy donors (dated by TCRdb to the late 2010s). Broadly, across the study: An earlier analysis of 587 of the donors reported 276 Gb of sequence data and 95 million to 130 million unique TCR beta sequences obtained from about 170 million T cells. Using immunosequencing, the study profiled T cell repertoires from 500 to 800 subjects and related those repertoires to cytomegalovirus serostatus. Typing coverage differed by locus: A, B, C, DRB1 and DQB1 were typed in about 620-630 donors, DQA1 in approximately 520, DPA1 in around 600, and DPB1 in approximately 450. Donor age, sex, ethnicity and CMV serostatus were compiled alongside the repertoire data. The study aimed to test whether cataloging public T cell receptors could reveal signatures of past pathogen exposure. HLA typing included class I and class II loci at four-digit resolution. Besides the first cohort of 666 subjects, a separate validation cohort made up of over a hundred different subjects was used. Every discovery cohort repertoire had been produced on one sequencing platform. The later analysis used no new phenotypic data to find candidate immune exposures, relying instead on TCR beta sequences and their occurrence across donors. About 5 DR-DQ haplotypes were handled as single units for association and clustering, since linkage in the cohort was strong. A later analysis re-examined previously published TCR beta repertoires from roughly 650 donors and added high-resolution HLA genotyping to investigate patterns of TCR occurrence. About 320 gigabases of sequencing data and approximately 85 million unique TCR sequences were included in an early release covering around 600 HLA-typed donors. To predict cytomegalovirus infection status, the study combined high-throughput TCR immunosequencing, statistical association of individual TCRs with disease status, and machine learning. Among some 410 genotyped donors of the cohort, an average of around 240,000 unique TCR beta nucleotide sequences were sequenced per donor, roughly 20% of them non-productive. Of the roughly 410 genotyped donors, over 80% were placed in the genetic ancestry cluster associated with self-reported Caucasian donors. In a later genetic analysis, genome-wide SNP genotypes for about 65% of the roughly 700 donors were used, and that subset was treated as a discovery cohort. An earlier analysis of around 540 of the donors applied high-throughput TCR beta sequencing to assess whether each TCR beta V gene segment acted as functional or pseudogenic. On the study overall, not on this receptor specifically: Assigning TCR associations to individual alleles was difficult when HLA alleles, especially DR and DQ, strongly co-occurred. In this cohort, only TCR beta chains were sequenced, and detectable features were limited by the absence of alpha or paired-chain data. The classifier was reported to diagnose cytomegalovirus status with high specificity and sensitivity in both the original cohort and the validation cohort. A group of highly shared sequence variants was considered likely to be a technical artifact of the sequencing pipeline. V-gene and J-gene trimming of TCR beta chains was associated with a missense DCLRE1C variant in a later genetic analysis, and the association was replicated in an independent cohort. The earlier analysis of 587 of the donors excluded over 15 rarely observed V segments, including chromosome 9 orphons, because counts were too low. According to the authors, the approach could potentially be generalized to other disease states and immunological phenotypes. The only immune exposure information available for the cohort was CMV serostatus. In an earlier analysis of about 550 of the donors, most TCR beta V segments were observed in productive rearrangements about 87% or about 30% of the time, broadly matching IMGT annotations. Because HLA typing was missing for some donors at each locus, association tests included only the typed subset. Compared with the approximately 670-donor mean, donors in an Asian-associated ancestry cluster had fewer N-insertions in productive TCRs, according to a later genetic analysis. Correlated functional status among segregating V segments might be attributable to linkage disequilibrium, but an unknown experimental factor could not be ruled out. In the study, roughly 160 TCR beta chains were listed as associated with cytomegalovirus. According to a later analysis, parvovirus B19, influenza, CMV and Epstein-Barr virus appeared linked to several top co-occurrence clusters. In a later analysis, TCR association rates were found to vary across HLA loci, with the most associated TCRs seen for DRB1 alleles and the fewest for HLA-C alleles. At a false discovery rate of 0.05, a later analysis linked around 15,000 TCR beta sequences to specific HLA alleles. A few of the identified cytomegalovirus-associated TCR beta chains were confirmed in vitro to be specific for cytomegalovirus antigens. A further reported finding was that TCR beta sequences accurately predicted the HLA-A and HLA-B alleles for most subjects in the first cohort. Sequencing depth was assumed to be roughly uniform across donors in the presence/absence analyses, though that assumption may not hold. A later analysis found that most CMV-associated TCR beta chains appeared HLA-restricted, with HLA associations seemingly driven largely by CMV exposure. While some public TCRs were present in many individuals, most TCR sequences turned up only very rarely across donors. In a later analysis, HLA-associated TCR beta chains were found to be more clonally expanded and to have lower generation probabilities than equally common non-associated chains.

Library method: the immunoSEQ multiplex PCR assay. For the multiplex PCR, a mixture combining 60 forward primers for TCR Vbeta segments and 13 reverse primers for TCR Jbeta segments was used. The CDR3 region of rearranged TCR beta genes was amplified from genomic DNA by a multiplex PCR assay. The Illumina HiSeq System was used to sequence the amplified TCR beta libraries as 87-base-pair reads. The published analysis was carried out like this. A later analysis tallied 75 million to 95 million unique TCR beta chains across the approximately 670 repertoires, and approximately 12 million of those chains were shared by two or more donors. Raw reads were error-corrected and collapsed into unique sequences by a nearest-neighbor algorithm in which closely related sequences were merged to remove PCR and sequencing errors. V, D and J gene segments were assigned by aligning CDR3 sequences to IMGT reference sequences. For a sequence to be retained, a match of at least six nucleotides was required to both a V gene segment and a J gene segment. A rearrangement counted as productive if the CDR3 had no stop codons and remained in frame with V and J, and every other rearrangement counted as non-productive. Following IMGT convention, CDR3 was defined as the stretch from the second conserved V-encoded cysteine to the conserved J-encoded phenylalanine. In an earlier analysis of around 570 of the donors, sequences lacking an unambiguous match to a single V gene segment were excluded. In an earlier analysis of 587 of the donors, V segments were called functional above 56.7% productive rearrangements and were called segregating when the between-donor standard deviation exceeded 5%. A statistical classification framework was built for diagnosing cytomegalovirus status from the catalog of TCR beta chain sequences. A later analysis assigned V and J genes by comparing TCR nucleotide sequences with IMGT/GENE-DB human TR gene sequences. The TCRdist pipeline was used in a later analysis to assign CDR3 sequences and most-parsimonious VDJ recombination scenarios. In a later analysis, each TCR beta chain was defined by its CDR3 amino acid sequence together with its V-gene family, and reads lacking a unique V-gene family were excluded. As a way to deal with suspected cross-contamination and a sequencing artifact, a later analysis dropped roughly 620 nucleotide sequences that were highly shared and had low generation probability. In a later analysis, a clonal expansion index was calculated for each public chain from normalized within-repertoire ranks of inferred template counts. In a later analysis, generation probabilities were computed using a VDJ recombination model fitted to out-of-frame rearrangements, and the results were checked against IGoR. Hypergeometric tests were used in a later analysis to score TCR-TCR, TCR-HLA and TCR-CMV co-occurrence, with a repertoire-size bias correction applied to the TCR pairs. False discovery rates were estimated in a later analysis by permuting HLA or CMV assignments 20 times. In a later analysis, co-occurring TCRs were grouped using DBSCAN, with TCRdist sequence similarity added in when clustering inside HLA-allele-positive subsets. For co-occurrence clustering, repertoires with fewer than 30,000 or more than 120,000 public chains were excluded, along with about five repertoires with anomalous nucleotide sharing. Sourced from immuneACCESS, this table was stored by TCRdb with only in-frame sequences that have V and J called. A share of the clones is absent; for the studies checked, an unresolved V gene accounts for under half, and the remainder has no known explanation. Clone size and the V and J calls come from that table; the DNA yielded D and trimming. This sample is represented by about 120,000 clones; approximately 74% of them were singletons. Roughly 4.2% of the sample is taken by the ten largest.

On this clone itself: What antigen it recognizes has not been identified. No quality values exist for individual bases; no much larger clone is one base distant.

In total, 600 or so healthy bone marrow donors made up the cohort. At the time of sampling, every cohort member was nominally healthy, though immune exposures that went unrecorded were likely present. The donor tested CMV seropositive and was one of the 289 seropositive cohort members. Each donor provided a peripheral blood sample, and peripheral blood mononuclear cells were used for TCR beta sequencing. Genomic DNA extraction from the blood cell samples was performed with the Qiagen DNeasy Blood Extraction Kit. The sequencing input was PBMCs. The source of this sequence is a woman aged 40-49 years in good health and CMV-seropositive.

The bases are TGTGCCAGCAGCTTCGCTCGGCTGAATCGACAGGGAGTCGCCTATAATTCACCCCTCCACTTT. It specifies CASSFARLNRQGVAYNSPLHF. The sequence is built from TRBV7-3 and TRBJ1-6, with TRBD1 matching 7 junction bases. From cysteine to phenylalanine, the CDR3 is 21 amino acids long. Just the 63-base CDR3 DNA is kept, in frame starting at base 1. V is trimmed back by 3 bases and J by 2 bases, and the junction contains 19 bases that no gene match accounts for. Based on the germline V gene, the CDR1 and CDR2 sequences are SGHTA and FQGTGA.